Sequencing of this TCR beta chain was carried out in a study of technical replicates of blood from a handful of donors. Produced via immunoSEQ multiplex PCR; TCRdb's table is partial and in-frame only. This table holds 15,000 to 20,000 clones, approximately 83% found once. CDR3 length equals 11 residues. Germline V gene sequence: CDR1 GTSNPN, CDR2 SVGIG (reference sequence). Trimming removed 4 bases from V and 7 bases from J, with 8 bases in between. The origin of this receptor is a human donor in good health. Sequenced input: PBMCs. V is TRBV30 and J is TRBJ2-1; D call uncertain. The CDR3 region has the DNA TGTGCCTGGAAAGAGACAAATGAGCAGTTCTTC. Translation: CAWKETNEQFF. The full variable domain, completed using reference TRBV30 and TRBJ2-1, is SQTIHQWPATLVQPVGSPLSLECTVEGTSNPNLYWYRQAAGRGLQLLFYSVGIGQISSEVPQNLSASRPQDRQFILSSKKLLLSDSGFYLCAWKETNEQFFGPGTRLTVL.